The 6 T cell receptor beta chains below all came from one sample that was sequenced in a study of CXCR3-negative and CXCR3-positive naive CD8 T cells. Whole-study findings and limits: Compared with CXCR3-negative naive cells, CXCR3-positive naive cells showed more hydrophobic TRB CDR3s.

The libraries of TRB cDNA were prepared using 5' RACE with UMI labels. TCRdb processed the 5' RACE reads again and assigns one entry to each CDR3 protein, with no DNA. The sample holds some 120,000 distinct CDR3 sequences. The antigens of these receptors remain unknown. The sequencing input was naive CXCR3+ CD8+ T cells from blood. Subset denoted: CD45RO-CCR7+CD27+CD95- naive CD8+ T cells expressing CXCR3 (TNR3+). Every receptor here comes from a human donor in good health. Some clones in this sample may be carry-over from other donors' samples.

This sequence joins TRBV10-1 and TRBJ1-2; TCRdb returns TRBD1, unconfirmable since there is no DNA. The CDR3 totals 13 residues. Germline assignment: CDR1 WNHNN and CDR2 SYGVQD (reference sequence). The CDR3 here is CASRQGTGYGYTF.

This rearrangement joins TRBV7-9 to TRBJ2-3; the TCRdb call, TRBD1, lacks DNA for checking. This CDR3 contains 20 residues. The V gene's germline CDR1 is SEHNR and CDR2 FQNEAQ (reference sequence). CDR3 sequence: CASSLRSRTGEDLSTDTQYF. Complete variable domain (other parts from reference TRBV7-9 and TRBJ2-3): DTGVSQNPRHKITKRGQNVTFRCDPISEHNRLYWYRQTLGQGPEFLTYFQNEAQLEKSRLLSDRFSAERPKGSFSTLEIQRTEQGDSAMYLCASSLRSRTGEDLSTDTQYFGPGTRLTVL.

V and J are TRBV2 and TRBJ2-7; TCRdb designates TRBD1, a call that cannot be tested without DNA. The CDR3 is made up of 14 amino acids. CDR1 SNHLY and CDR2 FYNNEI come from the germline V gene. This CDR3 is CASSEALQGVEQYF.

The chain combines TRBV7-3 with TRBJ2-3. The CDR3 extends over 13 amino acids. Germline loops: CDR1 SGHTA, CDR2 FQGTGA. The CDR3 here is CASSSSTADTQYF.

The chain links TRBV4-3 to TRBJ2-7; TCRdb reports TRBD1, a call that lacks DNA to check it against. The CDR3 runs to 14 residues. Germline V lookup: CDR1 LGHNA, CDR2 YSLEER. The CDR3 sequence is CASSQDQGYYEQYF.

The chain joins TRBV14 to TRBJ1-6; the TRBD1 assignment by TCRdb is unverifiable without DNA. CDR1 SGHDN and CDR2 FVKESK come from the germline V gene. The length of the CDR3 is 13 residues. The CDR3 region is CASSPPGPSPLHF.